What follows is one T cell receptor beta chain and its context. The repertoire was sequenced with immunoSEQ multiplex PCR; TCRdb's copy has only in-frame clones and lacks some. The data show 67,000 or so clones, about nine tenths seen once. The data derive from a study of T cells after somatic rescue of genetic block. This CDR3 is 16 amino acids long. Per germline, CDR1 MDHEN and CDR2 SYDVKM. After removal of 1 base from V and 6 bases from J, the junction contained 11 bases not matched to a gene. The chain couples TRBV28 to TRBJ2-7; 8 positions agree with TRBD2. The sample consisted of peripheral blood mononuclear cells (PBMCs). The receptor was isolated from a man younger than 40. CDR3 loop: CASSLSPIGRASEQYF. In nucleotides, the CDR3 is TGTGCCAGCAGTTTATCCCCAATCGGGAGGGCAAGCGAGCAGTACTTC. The full variable domain, its missing parts supplied by reference TRBV28 and TRBJ2-7, is DVKVTQSSRYLVKRTGEKVFLECVQDMDHENMFWYRQDPGLGLRLIYFSYDVKMKEKGDIPEGYSVSREKKERFSLILESASTNQTSMYLCASSLSPIGRASEQYFGPGTRLTVT.